This TCR beta chain was recovered during a study of T cell responses to AZD1222 COVID-19 vaccine. Broader study findings: At baseline, just 5 or 6 AZD1222 recipients tested seropositive. Unmutated variant regions reportedly attract nearly half of all spike-specific TCRs. The donors showed a predominance of white British ancestry and of females, with possible underestimation of clonal diversity. Dominant at 160-218 and 743-854, vaccine-associated CD4 TCRs also spanned spike.

V lost 5 bases and J lost 8, with 18 bases in between. Looked up from germline, CDR1 is MGHDK and CDR2 is SYGVNS. CDR3 length: 15 amino acids. The repertoire was sequenced with immunoSEQ multiplex PCR; TCRdb's copy has only in-frame clones and lacks some. The sample has over 150,000 clones; roughly nine tenths are singletons. About this clone: Its matching antigen is unknown.

This TCR derives from an adult in good health. Specimen: peripheral blood, collected on day 0 of MenACWY control vaccination. The chain couples TRBV25-1 to TRBJ1-4, with a tentative D call TRBD1 (6 bases). Written as DNA, the CDR3 is TGTGCCAGCAGTCCCCTAATAGGGGGGTCGGAAAAACTGTTTTTT. This encodes CASSPLIGGSEKLFF.